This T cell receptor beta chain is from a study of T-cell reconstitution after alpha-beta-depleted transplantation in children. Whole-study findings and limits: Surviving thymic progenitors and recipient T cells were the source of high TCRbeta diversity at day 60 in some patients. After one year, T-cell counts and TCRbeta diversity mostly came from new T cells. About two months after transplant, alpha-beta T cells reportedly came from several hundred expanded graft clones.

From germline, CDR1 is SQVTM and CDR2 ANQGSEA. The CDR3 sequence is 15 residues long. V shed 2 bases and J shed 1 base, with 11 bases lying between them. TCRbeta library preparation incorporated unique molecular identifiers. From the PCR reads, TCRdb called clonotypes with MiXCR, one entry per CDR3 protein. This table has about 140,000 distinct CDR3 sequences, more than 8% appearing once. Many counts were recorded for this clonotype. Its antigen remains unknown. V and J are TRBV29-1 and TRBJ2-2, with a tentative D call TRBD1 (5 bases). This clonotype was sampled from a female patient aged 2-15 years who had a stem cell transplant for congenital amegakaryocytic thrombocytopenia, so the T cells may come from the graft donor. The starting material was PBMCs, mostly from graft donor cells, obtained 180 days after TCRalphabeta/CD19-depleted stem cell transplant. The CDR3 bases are TGCAGCGTTGAACGCAGGGAAGGGAACACCGGGGAGCTGTTTTTT. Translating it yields CSVERREGNTGELFF.